This record covers a single TCR beta chain. CDR3 length equals 18 residues. V gave up 4 bases and J gave up 3 bases; unmatched junction bases: 14. The V gene's germline CDR1 is SGDLS and CDR2 YYNGEE. This entry comes from a study of shared clonotypes between healthy human individuals. Partitioning of CD4+ cells yielded a CD45RA+ naive subset and a CD45RA-negative memory subset. Profiled with immunoSEQ multiplex PCR; TCRdb holds only in-frame clones, not every one. The sample contains about 1,500,000 clones, approximately 97% of which appear only once. V and J are TRBV9 and TRBJ1-4; 8 bases are a match to TRBD1. This TCR was recovered from a man aged 25 to 45 in good health. The specimen was naive CD4+ T cells sorted from blood. Subset given: CD45RA+ positively selected. CDR3 DNA sequence: TGTGCCAGCAGCCCGCGGGCCTCAGGGGGCGCCGCTAATGAAAAACTGTTTTTT. It is translated as CASSPRASGGAANEKLFF.